The 8 T cell receptor beta chains reported below all come from one sample, sequenced in a study of neoadjuvant anti-PD-1 for oral cavity cancer. Sequencing used immunoSEQ multiplex PCR; TCRdb keeps in-frame clones, though not all of them. The sample lists about 16,000 clones, less than 80% occurring once. This material consisted of PBMCs, taken before nivolumab (anti-PD-1) treatment. The source of these receptors is a person aged 35-79 years with oral cavity squamous cell carcinoma.

This chain links TRBV7-9 with TRBJ2-6; TRBD1 agrees at 9 bases. Germline V gives CDR1 SEHNR, CDR2 FQNEAQ (reference sequence). V shed 5 bases, J shed 2 bases, and the junction held 13 bases outside the gene matches. This CDR3 comprises 19 residues. CDR3 amino acids: CASSPRTGVPAAGANVLTF. CDR3 sequence (DNA): TGTGCCAGCAGCCCTAGGACAGGGGTACCGGCGGCTGGGGCCAACGTCCTGACTTTC.

The chain has TRBV4-1 and TRBJ2-1; no clear D gene. The length of the CDR3 is 15 residues. V dropped 4 bases and J dropped 2 bases, with 12 bases sitting between them. From germline, CDR1 is MGHRA and CDR2 YSYEKL. This chain's CDR3 is CASSPRTGAYNEQFF. CDR3 nucleotide sequence: TGCGCCAGCAGCCCTCGGACGGGTGCCTACAATGAGCAGTTCTTC.

J is TRBJ2-7 and V is TRBV19; TRBD1 agrees at 9 bases. V dropped 10 bases and J dropped 3; count of bases not matched to a gene: 7. The CDR3 has 13 amino acids. Germline V gene sequence: CDR1 LNHDA, CDR2 SQIVND (reference sequence). CDR3 amino acids: CATRGTGIYEQYF. The CDR3 DNA is TGTGCCACTCGGGGGACAGGGATCTACGAGCAGTACTTC.

This clone was observed a few times. The rearrangement uses TRBV28 and TRBJ2-1; D unclear. Germline loops: CDR1 MDHEN, CDR2 SYDVKM. The CDR3 sequence is 15 residues long. Trimming removed 2 bases at V and 0 bases at J, with 8 bases between. Here the CDR3 reads CASSLSDSSYNEQFF. The CDR3 bases are TGTGCCAGCAGTTTAAGTGATAGCTCCTACAATGAGCAGTTCTTC.

This clone came up a few times. The rearrangement links TRBV5-4 to TRBJ1-1; D is undetermined. The CDR3 has 14 residues. Trimming removed 0 bases at V and 1 base at J, with 7 bases between. Germline V CDR1 and CDR2: SGHNT, YYREEE (reference sequence). CDR3 DNA: TGTGCCAGCAGCTTGGTAGGTTCGAACACTGAAGCTTTCTTT. This codes for CASSLVGSNTEAFF.

The chain joins TRBV11-2 to TRBJ2-7; possibly TRBD1 for D (6 bases). V lost 5 bases, J lost 2 bases, and 19 bases lay in between. The length of the CDR3 is 16 residues. Germline assignment: CDR1 SGHAT and CDR2 FQNNGV. CDR3 DNA sequence: TGTGCCAGCAGCAAAATCAGGGGTCGAGGGCCCTACGAGCAGTACTTC. This encodes CASSKIRGRGPYEQYF.

V gene TRBV5-1 combines with J gene TRBJ2-3; tentatively, D is TRBD2 (6 bases). V was clipped by 0 bases and J by 3 bases, with 11 bases between them. Germline CDR1 reads SGHRS; CDR2 reads YFSETQ. CDR3 length: 15 amino acids. In nucleotides, the CDR3 is TGCGCCAGCAGCTTGGCGGGAGTAAAGACAGATACGCAGTATTTT. Amino acid sequence: CASSLAGVKTDTQYF.

The V gene is TRBV19, the J gene TRBJ1-2; D unresolved. V was clipped by 5 bases and J by 4 bases, with 11 bases between them. The CDR3 totals 13 residues. Germline values: CDR1 LNHDA, CDR2 SQIVND (reference sequence). CDR3 DNA sequence: TGTGCCAGTAGTGCCGGACTACTCTATGGCTACACCTTC. It codes for CASSAGLLYGYTF.